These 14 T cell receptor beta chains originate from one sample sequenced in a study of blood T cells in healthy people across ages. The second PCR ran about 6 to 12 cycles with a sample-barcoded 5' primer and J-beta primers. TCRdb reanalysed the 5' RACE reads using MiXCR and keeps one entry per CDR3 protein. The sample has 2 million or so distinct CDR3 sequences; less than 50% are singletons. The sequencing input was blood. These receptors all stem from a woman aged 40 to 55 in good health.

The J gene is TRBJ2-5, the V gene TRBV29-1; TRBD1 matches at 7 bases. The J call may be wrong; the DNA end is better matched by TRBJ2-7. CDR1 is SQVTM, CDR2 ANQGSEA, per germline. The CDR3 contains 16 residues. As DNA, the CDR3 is TGCAGCGTTGGAATACAGGGGTTGTTAAGTGGCTACGAGCAGTACTTC. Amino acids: CSVGIQGLLSGYEQYF.

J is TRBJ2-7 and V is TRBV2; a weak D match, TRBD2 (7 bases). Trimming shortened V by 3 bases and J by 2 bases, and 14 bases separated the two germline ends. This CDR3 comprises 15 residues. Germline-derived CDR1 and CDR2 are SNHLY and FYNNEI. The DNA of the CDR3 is TGTGCCAGCAGTGAGGGCGGGGGCTTTACCTACGAGCAGTACTTC. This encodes CASSEGGGFTYEQYF.

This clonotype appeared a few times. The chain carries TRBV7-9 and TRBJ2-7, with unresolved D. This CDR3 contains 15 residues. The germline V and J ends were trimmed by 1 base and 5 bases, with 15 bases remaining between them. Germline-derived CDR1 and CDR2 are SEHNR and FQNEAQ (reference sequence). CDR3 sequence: CASSLEAPGPNEQYF. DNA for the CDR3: TGTGCCAGCAGCTTAGAAGCTCCAGGCCCCAACGAGCAGTACTTC. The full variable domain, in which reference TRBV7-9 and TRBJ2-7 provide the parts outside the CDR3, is DTGVSQNPRHKITKRGQNVTFRCDPISEHNRLYWYRQTLGQGPEFLTYFQNEAQLEKSRLLSDRFSAERPKGSFSTLEIQRTEQGDSAMYLCASSLEAPGPNEQYFGPGTRLTVT.

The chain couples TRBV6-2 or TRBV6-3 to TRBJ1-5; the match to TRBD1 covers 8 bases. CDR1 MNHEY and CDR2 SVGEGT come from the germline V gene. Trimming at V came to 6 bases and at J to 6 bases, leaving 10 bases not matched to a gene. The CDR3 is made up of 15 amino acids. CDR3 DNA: TGTGCCAGCAGATCTCCTGACAGGGGCGGTCAGCCCCAGCATTTT. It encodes CASRSPDRGGQPQHF.

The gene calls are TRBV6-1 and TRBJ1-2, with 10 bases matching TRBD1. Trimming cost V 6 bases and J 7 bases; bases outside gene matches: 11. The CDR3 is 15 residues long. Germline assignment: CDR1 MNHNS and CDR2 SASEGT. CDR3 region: CASRGTGTGVAGYTF. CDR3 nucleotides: TGTGCCAGCAGGGGGACCGGGACAGGGGTCGCTGGCTACACCTTC.

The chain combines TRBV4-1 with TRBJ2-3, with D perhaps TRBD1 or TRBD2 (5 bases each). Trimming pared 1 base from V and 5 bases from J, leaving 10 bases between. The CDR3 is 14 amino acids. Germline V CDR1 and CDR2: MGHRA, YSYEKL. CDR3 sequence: CASSQAGPVDTQYF. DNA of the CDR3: TGCGCCAGCAGCCAAGCGGGACCGGTAGATACGCAGTATTTT.

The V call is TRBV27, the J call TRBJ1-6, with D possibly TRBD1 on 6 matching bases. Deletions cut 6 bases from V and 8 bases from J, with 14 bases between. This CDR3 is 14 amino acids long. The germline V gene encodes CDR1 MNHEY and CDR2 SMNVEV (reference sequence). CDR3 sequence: CASRWTARDSPLHF. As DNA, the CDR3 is TGTGCCAGCAGGTGGACAGCGAGGGATTCACCCCTCCACTTT.

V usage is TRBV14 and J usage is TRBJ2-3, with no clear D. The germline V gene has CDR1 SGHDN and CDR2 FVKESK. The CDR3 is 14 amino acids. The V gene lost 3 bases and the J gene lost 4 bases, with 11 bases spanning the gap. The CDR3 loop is CASSQRLGSDTQYF. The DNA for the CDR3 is TGTGCCAGCAGCCAGCGGCTGGGTTCAGATACGCAGTATTTT.

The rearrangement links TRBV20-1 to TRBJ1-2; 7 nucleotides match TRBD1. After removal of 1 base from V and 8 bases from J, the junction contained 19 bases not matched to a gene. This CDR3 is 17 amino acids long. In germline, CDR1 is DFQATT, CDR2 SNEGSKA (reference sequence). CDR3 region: CSARVSPGQGVSRGYTF. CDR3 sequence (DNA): TGCAGTGCTAGAGTTTCCCCTGGGCAGGGGGTTTCGAGAGGCTACACCTTC.

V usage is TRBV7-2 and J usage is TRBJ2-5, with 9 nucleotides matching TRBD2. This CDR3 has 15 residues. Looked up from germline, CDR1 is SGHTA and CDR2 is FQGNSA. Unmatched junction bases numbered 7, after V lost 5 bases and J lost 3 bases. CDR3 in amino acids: CASSPSSGVEETQYF. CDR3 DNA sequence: TGTGCCAGCAGCCCATCTAGCGGGGTCGAAGAGACCCAGTACTTC.

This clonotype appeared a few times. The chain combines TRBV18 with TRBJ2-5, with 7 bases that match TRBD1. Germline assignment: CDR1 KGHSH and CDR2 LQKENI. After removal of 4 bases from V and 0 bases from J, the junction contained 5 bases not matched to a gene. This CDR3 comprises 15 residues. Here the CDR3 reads CASSHQTGNQETQYF. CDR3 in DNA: TGTGCCAGCTCACACCAGACAGGGAACCAAGAGACCCAGTACTTC.

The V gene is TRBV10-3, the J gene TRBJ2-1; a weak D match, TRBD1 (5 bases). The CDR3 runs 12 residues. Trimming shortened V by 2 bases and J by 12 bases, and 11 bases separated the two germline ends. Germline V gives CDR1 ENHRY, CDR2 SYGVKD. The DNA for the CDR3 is TGTGCCATCAGTGAGGACACAAGGGGGCAGTTCTTC. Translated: CAISEDTRGQFF.

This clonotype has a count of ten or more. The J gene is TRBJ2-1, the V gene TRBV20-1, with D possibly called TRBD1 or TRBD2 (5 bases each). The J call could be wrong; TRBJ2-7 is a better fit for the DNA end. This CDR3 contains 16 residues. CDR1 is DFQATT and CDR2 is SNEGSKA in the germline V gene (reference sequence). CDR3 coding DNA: TGCAGTGCTAGAGGGTTAGGGACCTCATCCTACAATGAGCAGTACTTC. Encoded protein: CSARGLGTSSYNEQYF.

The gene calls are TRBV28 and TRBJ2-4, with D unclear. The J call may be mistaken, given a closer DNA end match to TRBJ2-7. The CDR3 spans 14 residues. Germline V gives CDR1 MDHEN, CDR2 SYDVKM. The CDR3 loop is CASREAGFGGEQYF. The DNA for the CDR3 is TGTGCCAGCAGAGAGGCCGGGTTTGGTGGCGAGCAGTACTTC.